This T cell receptor (beta chain) was found in a study of T cells in Graves' hyperthyroidism and ophthalmopathy. Turning to the study itself: Peripheral blood was secured at the point of initial diagnosis, before any treatment. Whole-study results and caveats: Ophthalmopathy, which appeared later, was predicted by the model a median about 6.8 months before onset. Blood samples included most of the expanded thyroid clonotypes exceeding 0.001.

For the diagnoses, clinical symptoms, serum thyroxine and TRAb, thyroid ultrasound and orbital computed tomography were used. TCR beta CDR3 regions were amplified from RNA. The study used the HTBI primer set for a first-round RT-PCR of the TCR CDR3. TCRdb re-analysed the multiplex PCR reads in MiXCR, keeping a single row per CDR3 protein. Among about 300,000 distinct CDR3 sequences listed, roughly a fifth were seen once. The sample holds a few counts of this clonotype. Its antigen is undetermined. At one end, the junction sequence differs from germline, possibly due to a read error. The germline gives CDR1 SGHRS, CDR2 YFSETQ. CDR3 length equals 13 residues.

The rearrangement links TRBV5-1 to TRBJ2-1; D is possibly TRBD1 (6 bases). The source is a man aged 50 to 60 with Graves' ophthalmopathy. Material for sequencing was blood. The CDR3 reads CASNLGASGEQFF. The CDR3 coding sequence is TGCGCCAGCAACTTGGGGGCTTCGGGGGAGCAGTTCTTC.